These T cell receptor beta chains were read from a single sample in a study of STAT5B mutations in CD4+ large granular lymphocyte leukemia. Sequenced by immunoSEQ multiplex PCR; TCRdb stores in-frame clones only, minus some. Of more than 20,000 clones in the sample, 81% are singletons; the top ten hold more than 0.25%. Sequences were obtained from CD4+ T cells from blood buffy coats. The receptors were sampled from a human donor in good health. CDR3s include the opening cysteine and the closing phenylalanine or tryptophan. The order of the fields is CDR3 DNA, CDR3 protein, clone size, V gene, J gene, D gene. D genes are given only for firm matches. Clone size is not always given. Where it is, it says once, few, many or a class for expanded clones.

cdr3_nt: TGTGCCAGCAGTTACTGGGACTCGCATGGGAACACTGAAGCTTTCTTT
cdr3_aa: CASSYWDSHGNTEAFF
clone_size: -
v_call: TRBV6-5
j_call: TRBJ1-1
d_call: -

cdr3_nt: TGTGCCATCAGTGGGTCGGGGGGGGCTTCCGGCGATTACGAGCAGTACTTC
cdr3_aa: CAISGSGGASGDYEQYF
clone_size: -
v_call: TRBV10-3
j_call: TRBJ2-7
d_call: TRBD2

cdr3_nt: TGTGCCAGCTCACCTGGTGTAGGCGCCACATATTCTGGGGCCAACGTCCTGACTTTC
cdr3_aa: CASSPGVGATYSGANVLTF
clone_size: -
v_call: TRBV18
j_call: TRBJ2-6
d_call: -

cdr3_nt: TGCGCCAGCAGGACAGAATACACCGGGGAGCTGTTTTTT
cdr3_aa: CASRTEYTGELFF
clone_size: -
v_call: TRBV10-1
j_call: TRBJ2-2
d_call: -

cdr3_nt: TGCGCCAGCAGCCAAGGACTAGCGGGGAGCACAGATACGCAGTATTTT
cdr3_aa: CASSQGLAGSTDTQYF
clone_size: -
v_call: TRBV4-1
j_call: TRBJ2-3
d_call: TRBD2

cdr3_nt: TGCGCCAGCAGACCCGGACAAGTCCAAGAGACCCAGTACTTC
cdr3_aa: CASRPGQVQETQYF
clone_size: once
v_call: TRBV5-1
j_call: TRBJ2-5
d_call: -

cdr3_nt: TGTGCCAGCAGCGCCGTTCGGACGGGGCAAGAGACCCAGTACTTC
cdr3_aa: CASSAVRTGQETQYF
clone_size: -
v_call: TRBV6-1
j_call: TRBJ2-5
d_call: -

cdr3_nt: TGTGCCAGCAGCTCACAAACTGGAGGGAGCGGGGATGAGCAGTTCTTC
cdr3_aa: CASSSQTGGSGDEQFF
clone_size: -
v_call: TRBV5-4
j_call: TRBJ2-1
d_call: TRBD2

cdr3_nt: TGTGCCAGTAGTATAGGGTCTAGCGGGGGCCTGAACACCGGGGAGCTGTTTTTT
cdr3_aa: CASSIGSSGGLNTGELFF
clone_size: -
v_call: TRBV19
j_call: TRBJ2-2
d_call: TRBD2

cdr3_nt: TGTGCCAGCACCACTAGCGAGTTAAGAGAGACCCAGTACTTC
cdr3_aa: CASTTSELRETQYF
clone_size: -
v_call: TRBV11-1
j_call: TRBJ2-5
d_call: TRBD2

cdr3_nt: TGTGCCAGTAGTATAACAGGTCTGAACACTGAAGCTTTCTTT
cdr3_aa: CASSITGLNTEAFF
clone_size: -
v_call: TRBV19
j_call: TRBJ1-1
d_call: -

cdr3_nt: TGTGCCAGCAGGAAACAGGGAACGAAAGGAAACACCATATATTTT
cdr3_aa: CASRKQGTKGNTIYF
clone_size: -
v_call: TRBV27
j_call: TRBJ1-3
d_call: -

cdr3_nt: TGTGCCAGCATCGGGAACACTGAAGCTTTCTTT
cdr3_aa: CASIGNTEAFF
clone_size: -
v_call: TRBV25-1
j_call: TRBJ1-1
d_call: -

cdr3_nt: TGTGCCAGCAACGATTATGGACTGATGAACACTGAAGCTTTCTTT
cdr3_aa: CASNDYGLMNTEAFF
clone_size: once
v_call: TRBV5-5
j_call: TRBJ1-1
d_call: -

cdr3_nt: TGTGCCAGCAGTTACGCCAGGAGGGCCTCCAATGAGCAGTTCTTC
cdr3_aa: CASSYARRASNEQFF
clone_size: -
v_call: TRBV6-6
j_call: TRBJ2-1
d_call: -

cdr3_nt: TGTGCCTGGGGCCAGGTTCAAGTGCAGTACTTC
cdr3_aa: CAWGQVQVQYF
clone_size: -
v_call: TRBV30
j_call: TRBJ2-7
d_call: -

cdr3_nt: TGTGCCAGCAGGGTGAGGCCGAACACCGGGGAGCTGTTTTTT
cdr3_aa: CASRVRPNTGELFF
clone_size: -
v_call: TRBV2
j_call: TRBJ2-2
d_call: -

cdr3_nt: TGTGCCAGTAGCGGGACTTTTCTGACCGGGGAGCTGTTTTTT
cdr3_aa: CASSGTFLTGELFF
clone_size: -
v_call: TRBV19
j_call: TRBJ2-2
d_call: -

cdr3_nt: TGTGCCAGCAGAAGGACAGGTCGGACGTTAACTGAAGCTTTCTTT
cdr3_aa: CASRRTGRTLTEAFF
clone_size: -
v_call: TRBV6-6
j_call: TRBJ1-1
d_call: TRBD1

cdr3_nt: TGCGCCAGCAGCCAAGATAGGGGGAAGGATACGCAGTATTTT
cdr3_aa: CASSQDRGKDTQYF
clone_size: -
v_call: TRBV4-3
j_call: TRBJ2-3
d_call: -

cdr3_nt: TGCGCCAGCAGCCCAGGACTAGCGGGGGAGGGTGAGCAGTTCTTC
cdr3_aa: CASSPGLAGEGEQFF
clone_size: -
v_call: TRBV5-1
j_call: TRBJ2-1
d_call: TRBD2

cdr3_nt: TGTGCCAGCAGCCCGGAGTGGGGTTCTGGGGCCAACGTCCTGACTTTC
cdr3_aa: CASSPEWGSGANVLTF
clone_size: once
v_call: TRBV7-2
j_call: TRBJ2-6
d_call: -

cdr3_nt: TGCAGCGTGTCGACTAGCGGGGGCACAGATACGCAGTATTTT
cdr3_aa: CSVSTSGGTDTQYF
clone_size: once
v_call: TRBV29-1
j_call: TRBJ2-3
d_call: TRBD2

cdr3_nt: TGTGCCAGCAGCCGGGACTTGAGAGGTCCAGAGACCCAGTACTTC
cdr3_aa: CASSRDLRGPETQYF
clone_size: -
v_call: TRBV7-2
j_call: TRBJ2-5
d_call: -

cdr3_nt: TGTGCCAGCAGGGGACCCGACAGGGCCGGGGAGCTGTTTTTT
cdr3_aa: CASRGPDRAGELFF
clone_size: few
v_call: TRBV6-1
j_call: TRBJ2-2
d_call: TRBD1

cdr3_nt: TGTGCCAGCAGTCTTCAGGACGGGAATTCACCCCTCCACTTT
cdr3_aa: CASSLQDGNSPLHF
clone_size: -
v_call: TRBV6-5
j_call: TRBJ1-6
d_call: -

cdr3_nt: TGTGCCTCCAACGGACCAGATCAGCCCCAGCATTTT
cdr3_aa: CASNGPDQPQHF
clone_size: few
v_call: TRBV10-3
j_call: TRBJ1-5
d_call: -